What follows are 17 T cell receptor beta chains derived from one specimen sequenced in a study of OX40 agonist ivuxolimab in advanced cancers. TCRdb's table, derived via immunoSEQ multiplex PCR, lists solely in-frame clones and lacks some. The repertoire consists of tens of thousands of clones, with about 83% occurring once and the leading ten covering around 0.78%. The material sequenced was CD4+ or CD8+ T cells sorted from blood, taken in a trial of the OX40 agonist ivuxolimab. The receptors originated from an adult with an advanced solid tumor such as melanoma, head and neck, liver or kidney cancer.

This rearrangement joins TRBV18 to TRBJ2-1; D remains unclear. Germline values: CDR1 KGHSH, CDR2 LQKENI. Trimming removed 6 bases from V and 10 bases from J, with 13 bases in between. This CDR3 has 12 amino acids. The CDR3 loop reads CASSRAVEEQFF. CDR3 in DNA: TGTGCCAGCTCCCGGGCCGTGGAGGAGCAGTTCTTC. Together with reference TRBV18 and TRBJ2-1, the CDR3 gives the full variable domain: NAGVMQNPRHLVRRRGQEARLRCSPMKGHSHVYWYRQLPEEGLKFMVYLQKENIIDESGMPKERFSAEFPKEGPSILRIQQVVRGDSAAYFCASSRAVEEQFFGPGTRLTVL.

This rearrangement joins TRBV5-5 to TRBJ1-2; weak D call: TRBD1 (5 bases). The ends were cut back, 6 bases at V and 4 bases at J, with 19 bases in the middle. Germline V CDR1 and CDR2: SGHKS, YYEKEE (reference sequence). The CDR3 is 15 residues long. CDR3 DNA sequence: TGTGCCAGCACCTCCGTGGGGGGAGGAGGCTATGGCTACACCTTC. It specifies CASTSVGGGGYGYTF.

The chain is built from TRBV28 and TRBJ2-6, with D perhaps matching TRBD1 or TRBD2 (7 bases each). CDR1 is MDHEN and CDR2 is SYDVKM in the germline V gene. Trimming took off 5 bases at V and 0 bases at J, with 17 bases between the two ends. The length of the CDR3 is 18 residues. The CDR3 here is CASSTPGGAASGANVLTF. Written as DNA, the CDR3 is TGTGCCAGCAGTACCCCAGGGGGGGCCGCCTCTGGGGCCAACGTCCTGACTTTC.

The chain employs TRBV5-5 and TRBJ2-5, with 8 nucleotides matching TRBD1. Germline CDR1 SGHKS, CDR2 YYEKEE (reference sequence). Trimming took 3 bases from V and 4 from J; bases not matched to a gene: 14. This CDR3 region has 17 residues. CDR3: CASSWGNRGASGETQYF. CDR3 sequence (DNA): TGTGCCAGCAGCTGGGGAAACAGGGGGGCTAGTGGAGAGACCCAGTACTTC.

The genes are TRBV4-1 and TRBJ2-1; 7 nucleotides line up with TRBD2. V gave up 4 bases and J gave up 5 bases; unmatched junction bases: 11. CDR1 is MGHRA and CDR2 is YSYEKL in the germline V gene. The CDR3 consists of 16 residues. As DNA, the CDR3 is TGCGCCAGCAGCCTAGCCGTAGGGAGGGGCAACAATGAGCAGTTCTTC. Translation gives CASSLAVGRGNNEQFF.

This chain connects TRBV4-1 to TRBJ2-5, with a possible D match to TRBD1 (6 bases). Germline-derived CDR1 and CDR2 are MGHRA and YSYEKL. The CDR3 totals 17 residues. The V gene lost 0 bases and the J gene lost 1 base, with 15 bases spanning the gap. The DNA of the CDR3 is TGCGCCAGCAGCCAAGATTGGACAGCAGCCCGCCAAGAGACCCAGTACTTC. Translated, it gives CASSQDWTAARQETQYF.

J is TRBJ2-1 and V is TRBV10-3; 8 bases line up with TRBD2. This CDR3 contains 15 residues. J was trimmed by 8 bases and V by 2 bases; bases with no gene match: 8. Germline V CDR1 and CDR2: ENHRY, SYGVKD. CDR3 protein: CAISEPGGARDEQFF. CDR3 nucleotide sequence: TGTGCCATCAGTGAGCCGGGGGGGGCCAGAGATGAGCAGTTCTTC.

This clone occurred once. V usage is TRBV7-9 and J usage is TRBJ2-2; perhaps TRBD1 as D (6 bases). Trimming removed 2 bases from V and 0 bases from J, with 10 bases in between. The CDR3 has 16 amino acids. Per germline, CDR1 SEHNR and CDR2 FQNEAQ (reference sequence). CDR3 sequence reads: CASSLSWTANTGELFF. In DNA, the CDR3 is TGTGCCAGCAGCTTATCCTGGACAGCGAACACCGGGGAGCTGTTTTTT. The complete variable domain, with remaining parts taken from reference TRBV7-9 and TRBJ2-2, reads DTGVSQNPRHKITKRGQNVTFRCDPISEHNRLYWYRQTLGQGPEFLTYFQNEAQLEKSRLLSDRFSAERPKGSFSTLEIQRTEQGDSAMYLCASSLSWTANTGELFFGEGSRLTVL.

This chain links TRBV6-1 with TRBJ2-7; D perhaps matches TRBD2 (5 bases). V was pared by 4 bases and J by 4 bases, with 17 bases between. Germline values: CDR1 MNHNS, CDR2 SASEGT. The CDR3 length is 15 residues. The CDR3 region is CASSAQSGAGYEQYF. The CDR3 DNA follows: TGTGCCAGCAGTGCTCAAAGCGGAGCTGGGTACGAGCAGTACTTC.

The chain joins TRBV4-1 to TRBJ1-5, with D possibly being TRBD1 (5 bases). Trimming took 0 bases from V and 0 from J, leaving 18 bases between them. CDR1 MGHRA and CDR2 YSYEKL come from the germline V gene. This CDR3 is built from 19 residues. The CDR3 reads CASSQDGAPTAYSNQPQHF. The CDR3 nucleotides read TGCGCCAGCAGCCAAGACGGGGCACCTACCGCATATAGCAATCAGCCCCAGCATTTT.

V usage is TRBV28 and J usage is TRBJ1-2, with 7 bases identical to TRBD1. J lost 5 bases, V lost 8 bases, and 5 bases had no gene match. The CDR3 spans 12 residues. CDR1 MDHEN and CDR2 SYDVKM come from the germline V gene. CDR3 loop: CASGDRPYGYTF. The CDR3 DNA reads as TGTGCCAGCGGGGACAGACCGTATGGCTACACCTTC.

The CDR3 here is CASSIGVQPQHF. The CDR3 nucleotides read TGTGCCAGTAGTATAGGGGTTCAGCCCCAGCATTTT. The chain uses TRBV19 and TRBJ1-5; D not resolved. Trimming cost V 1 base and J 6 bases, with 4 bases left between them. The CDR3 covers 12 residues. In germline, CDR1 is LNHDA, CDR2 SQIVND (reference sequence).

V usage is TRBV5-4 and J usage is TRBJ2-3; D not certain. This CDR3 region has 16 residues. Germline-derived CDR1 and CDR2 are SGHNT and YYREEE (reference sequence). Trimming took 2 bases from V and 4 from J, leaving 17 bases between them. The CDR3 region has the DNA TGTGCCAGCAGCTTCGGGTTGGGTATCGGCGCAGATACGCAGTATTTT. Encoded protein: CASSFGLGIGADTQYF.

This rearrangement joins TRBV27 to TRBJ1-5; D not certain. The CDR3 has 16 residues. The V gene lost 0 bases and the J gene lost 2 bases, with 11 bases spanning the gap. The V gene's germline CDR1 is MNHEY and CDR2 SMNVEV (reference sequence). This chain's CDR3 is CASSLSGGRGNQPQHF. The CDR3 nucleotides are TGTGCCAGCAGTTTATCGGGAGGACGGGGCAATCAGCCCCAGCATTTT.

The gene calls are TRBV6-1 and TRBJ1-2, with D hard to call. Germline CDR1 reads MNHNS; CDR2 reads SASEGT. The CDR3 totals 16 residues. Trimming took off 3 bases at V and 0 bases at J, with 14 bases between the two ends. The CDR3 region has the DNA TGTGCCAGCAGTGAGTTACCCGGAACGTCTAACTATGGCTACACCTTC. Protein: CASSELPGTSNYGYTF.

The rearrangement joins TRBV7-8 to TRBJ2-1; the match to TRBD2 covers 12 bases. CDR3 length: 15 residues. Germline loops: CDR1 SGHVS, CDR2 FQNEAQ. Trimming took 1 base from V and 9 from J; bases not matched to a gene: 4. The CDR3 sequence: CASSLGTSGTSEQFF. The CDR3 DNA is TGTGCCAGCAGCTTAGGGACTAGCGGGACCTCTGAGCAGTTCTTC. The full variable domain, with the rest looked up from reference TRBV7-8 and TRBJ2-1, is GAGVSQSPRYKVAKRGQDVALRCDPISGHVSLFWYQQALGQGPEFLTYFQNEAQLDKSGLPSDRFFAERPEGSVSTLKIQRTQQEDSAVYLCASSLGTSGTSEQFFGPGTRLTVL.

This chain connects TRBV30 to TRBJ1-2, with a tentative D call TRBD1 (5 bases). Trimming took 0 bases from V and 8 from J, leaving 13 bases between them. The CDR3 sequence is 13 residues long. The germline CDR1 and CDR2 sequences are GTSNPN and SVGIG (reference sequence). The CDR3 DNA reads TGTGCCTGGAGTGTCTCCGACAGAGGAGGCTACACCTTC. This sequence encodes CAWSVSDRGGYTF.